These T cell receptor beta chains were read from a single sample in a study of T cell responses to AZD1222 COVID-19 vaccine. Using immunoSEQ multiplex PCR, the repertoire was profiled, and TCRdb retains in-frame clones only, with some absent. The sample includes about 34,000 clones, around nine tenths seen only once; the top ten take 5.5% to 7%. Sample: peripheral blood, taken on day 0 of AZD1222 vaccination. These receptors were obtained from an adult in good health. CDR3s include the opening cysteine and the closing phenylalanine or tryptophan. The order of the fields is J gene, clone size, D gene, V gene, CDR3 DNA, CDR3 protein. D genes are given only for firm matches. Size values are once, few and many counts, or a class for expanded clones, and some rows have none.

j_call: TRBJ2-7
clone_size: few
d_call: NA
v_call: TRBV12-3/TRBV12-4
cdr3_nt: TGTGCCAGCAGTCGACCAGGCTCCTACGAGCAGTACTTC
cdr3_aa: CASSRPGSYEQYF

j_call: TRBJ1-6
clone_size: few
d_call: TRBD1
v_call: TRBV29-1
cdr3_nt: TGCAGCGTTCGGACAGGGGGCAACTATAATTCACCCCTCCACTTT
cdr3_aa: CSVRTGGNYNSPLHF

j_call: TRBJ2-1
clone_size: NA
d_call: TRBD2
v_call: TRBV7-2
cdr3_nt: TGTGCCAGCAGCTCCGGGACTAGCGGTAACAATGAGCAGTTCTTC
cdr3_aa: CASSSGTSGNNEQFF

j_call: TRBJ1-6
clone_size: NA
d_call: TRBD1
v_call: TRBV27
cdr3_nt: TGTGCCAGCAGCCGGGACAGATATAATTCACCCCTCCACTTT
cdr3_aa: CASSRDRYNSPLHF

j_call: TRBJ1-1
clone_size: NA
d_call: NA
v_call: TRBV6-5
cdr3_nt: TGTGCCACGAAACAGGGTAACACTGAAGCTTTCTTT
cdr3_aa: CATKQGNTEAFF

j_call: TRBJ1-1
clone_size: NA
d_call: NA
v_call: TRBV2
cdr3_nt: TGTGCCAGCAGCGTTGATGGGGGCACTGAAGCTTTCTTT
cdr3_aa: CASSVDGGTEAFF

j_call: TRBJ2-2
clone_size: NA
d_call: TRBD1
v_call: TRBV5-5
cdr3_nt: TGTGCCAGCAGCCAGCTGACAGGGGCCGGCACCGGGGAGCTGTTTTTT
cdr3_aa: CASSQLTGAGTGELFF

j_call: TRBJ2-3
clone_size: NA
d_call: TRBD2
v_call: TRBV7-3
cdr3_nt: TGTGCCAGCAGCCCCCGGACTAGCGGGGGAACAGATACGCAGTATTTT
cdr3_aa: CASSPRTSGGTDTQYF

j_call: TRBJ1-4
clone_size: NA
d_call: NA
v_call: TRBV9
cdr3_nt: TGTGCCAGCAGCGCCAGAACAGGTAGTGAAAAACTGTTTTTT
cdr3_aa: CASSARTGSEKLFF

j_call: TRBJ1-1
clone_size: NA
d_call: TRBD1
v_call: TRBV25-1
cdr3_nt: TGTGCCAGCAGCCGGGACAGGGATTGGGCTTTCTTT
cdr3_aa: CASSRDRDWAFF

j_call: TRBJ1-2
clone_size: NA
d_call: NA
v_call: TRBV7-8
cdr3_nt: TGTGCCAGCAGCTCTCGAGACTATAACTATGGCTACACCTTC
cdr3_aa: CASSSRDYNYGYTF

j_call: TRBJ1-2
clone_size: NA
d_call: NA
v_call: TRBV6-5
cdr3_nt: TGTGCCAGCAGTACCGAGACCCAGCACCCCTATGGCTACACCTTC
cdr3_aa: CASSTETQHPYGYTF

j_call: TRBJ2-3
clone_size: NA
d_call: NA
v_call: TRBV9
cdr3_nt: TGTGCCAGCAGCGCGCCTGAAGATACGCAGTATTTT
cdr3_aa: CASSAPEDTQYF

j_call: TRBJ2-7
clone_size: NA
d_call: NA
v_call: TRBV7-2
cdr3_nt: TGTGCCAGCAGCTTATACGGGACGGAGAAGTACGAGCAGTACTTC
cdr3_aa: CASSLYGTEKYEQYF

j_call: TRBJ2-7
clone_size: NA
d_call: NA
v_call: TRBV9
cdr3_nt: TGTGCCAGTCGGGATAACTACGAGCAGTACTTC
cdr3_aa: CASRDNYEQYF

j_call: TRBJ2-1
clone_size: NA
d_call: TRBD1
v_call: TRBV13
cdr3_nt: TGTGCCAGCAGCCCGACCGGGACAGACTCCTACAATGAGCAGTTCTTC
cdr3_aa: CASSPTGTDSYNEQFF

j_call: TRBJ1-1
clone_size: few
d_call: NA
v_call: TRBV10-1
cdr3_nt: TGCGCCAGCAGTGAGTCGATATGGGGGGGCAGGACTGAAGCTTTCTTT
cdr3_aa: CASSESIWGGRTEAFF

j_call: TRBJ2-5
clone_size: NA
d_call: NA
v_call: TRBV20-1
cdr3_nt: TGCAGTGCTAGTCCGCCGAACCTACAAGAGACCCAGTACTTC
cdr3_aa: CSASPPNLQETQYF

j_call: TRBJ2-2
clone_size: NA
d_call: NA
v_call: TRBV7-9
cdr3_nt: TGTGCCAGCAGCTTAGGCAGGGGAAGAACCGGGGAGCTGTTTTTT
cdr3_aa: CASSLGRGRTGELFF

j_call: TRBJ1-5
clone_size: NA
d_call: NA
v_call: TRBV9
cdr3_nt: TGTGCCAGCAGCGTATCGGCAGCACTCAATCAGCCCCAGCATTTT
cdr3_aa: CASSVSAALNQPQHF

j_call: TRBJ1-5
clone_size: NA
d_call: NA
v_call: TRBV6-1
cdr3_nt: TGTGCCAGCAGTGAAGGGACCGACCTAAGGCCCCAGCATTTT
cdr3_aa: CASSEGTDLRPQHF

j_call: TRBJ2-1
clone_size: NA
d_call: NA
v_call: TRBV5-8
cdr3_nt: TGTGCCAGCAGGGCGGGGCACAATGAGCAGTTCTTC
cdr3_aa: CASRAGHNEQFF

j_call: TRBJ2-7
clone_size: NA
d_call: NA
v_call: TRBV3-1/TRBV3-2
cdr3_nt: TGTGCCAGCAGCCCTTCCCCCGGGACTTCAAGCTCCTACGAGCAGTACTTC
cdr3_aa: CASSPSPGTSSSYEQYF

j_call: TRBJ2-3
clone_size: NA
d_call: NA
v_call: TRBV5-1
cdr3_nt: TGCGCCAGCAGCTTGGGGAGGCCCCTGGGCACAGATACGCAGTATTTT
cdr3_aa: CASSLGRPLGTDTQYF

j_call: TRBJ2-3
clone_size: NA
d_call: NA
v_call: TRBV11-2
cdr3_nt: TGTGCCAGCAGCTTAGGGGGGTTGAGCACAGATACGCAGTATTTT
cdr3_aa: CASSLGGLSTDTQYF

j_call: TRBJ2-1
clone_size: few
d_call: NA
v_call: TRBV9
cdr3_nt: TGTGCCAGCAGCCCGAGCTCCTACAATGAGCAGTTCTTC
cdr3_aa: CASSPSSYNEQFF

j_call: TRBJ2-7
clone_size: NA
d_call: TRBD2
v_call: TRBV4-3
cdr3_nt: TGCGCCAGCAGCCCGGGACTAGGTAACTACGAGCAGTACTTC
cdr3_aa: CASSPGLGNYEQYF

j_call: TRBJ2-1
clone_size: NA
d_call: TRBD2
v_call: TRBV12-5
cdr3_nt: TGTGCTAGTGGTTCACTAGCGGGGGTGGGGAATGAGCAGTTCTTC
cdr3_aa: CASGSLAGVGNEQFF